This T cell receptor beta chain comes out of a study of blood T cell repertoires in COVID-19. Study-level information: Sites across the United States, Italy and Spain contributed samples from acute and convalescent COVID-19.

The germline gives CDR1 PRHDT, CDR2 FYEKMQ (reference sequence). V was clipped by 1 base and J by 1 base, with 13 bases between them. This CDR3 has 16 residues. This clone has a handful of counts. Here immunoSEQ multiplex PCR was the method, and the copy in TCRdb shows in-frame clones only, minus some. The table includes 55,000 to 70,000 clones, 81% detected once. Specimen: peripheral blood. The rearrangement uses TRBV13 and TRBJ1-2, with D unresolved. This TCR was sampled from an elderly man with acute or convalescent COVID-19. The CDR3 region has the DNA TGTGCCAGCAGCTTAGCGGAGGGTGAGCTTAACTATGGCTACACCTTC. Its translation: CASSLAEGELNYGYTF.